This passage covers 18 T cell receptor beta chains from one sample sequenced in a study of T cells after yellow fever vaccination. MiXCR, applied by TCRdb to the 5' RACE reads, yields one record per CDR3 protein. The profile shows about 300,000 distinct CDR3 sequences, 8.7% of them singletons. Sequences were derived from CD4+ T cells sorted from PBMCs, sampled 5 days after the yellow fever booster vaccination. The receptors shown here come from a man aged 18 to 30 who received the YFV17D yellow fever vaccine.

The chain has TRBV7-2 and TRBJ2-1; D possibly matches TRBD1 or TRBD2 (5 bases each). There are 14 residues in the CDR3. The V gene lost 1 base and the J gene lost 8 bases, with 12 bases spanning the gap. CDR1 is SGHTA, CDR2 FQGNSA, per germline. The CDR3 bases are TGTGCCAGCAGCTTAGAATACCGGGACCATGAGCAGTTCTTC. The encoded protein is CASSLEYRDHEQFF.

The J gene is TRBJ1-4, the V gene TRBV12-5, with D unclear. The germline gives CDR1 LGHNT, CDR2 FRNRAP. CDR3 length equals 15 residues. Trimming stripped 5 bases from V and 4 bases from J, with 14 bases between. The CDR3 DNA reads TGTGCTAGTGGTCCAACCGGACGGCTTAATGAAAAACTGTTTTTT. Translated, it gives CASGPTGRLNEKLFF.

This clonotype was counted many times. The gene calls are TRBV4-1 and TRBJ1-2; TRBD1 matches 9 bases. This CDR3 has 17 residues. CDR1 is MGHRA and CDR2 is YSYEKL in the germline V gene. V lost 1 base and J lost 4; bases outside the gene matches: 10. The CDR3 loop is CASSQGSGTGTVYGYTF. Here the CDR3 DNA reads TGCGCCAGCAGCCAAGGTTCCGGGACAGGGACCGTCTATGGCTACACCTTC.

This clonotype occurred a few times. The chain employs TRBV6-5 and TRBJ2-3, with 11 bases that match TRBD2. Germline assignment: CDR1 MNHEY and CDR2 SVGAGI. Germline trimming cut 5 bases from V and 0 bases from J; bases unmatched to any gene: 1. CDR3 length equals 15 residues. CDR3 coding DNA: TGTGCCAGCAGTCGACTAGCGGGGAGCACAGATACGCAGTATTTT. Amino acids: CASSRLAGSTDTQYF.

This CDR3 reads CASSSAGESNYGYTF. In DNA, the CDR3 is TGCGCCAGCAGCTCGGCCGGGGAATCTAACTATGGCTACACCTTC. The rearrangement joins TRBV5-1 to TRBJ1-2; D gene uncertain. V lost 3 bases, J lost 0 bases, and 12 bases lay in between. The CDR3 is 15 residues long. Looked up from germline, CDR1 is SGHRS and CDR2 is YFSETQ.

The genes are TRBV10-3 and TRBJ2-5; D remains ambiguous. This CDR3 comprises 12 residues. Trimming removed 5 bases at V and 9 bases at J, with 13 bases between. Germline lookup yields CDR1 ENHRY and CDR2 SYGVKD. The CDR3 bases are TGTGCCATCAGTCCTGACAATCTAGCCCAGTACTTC. It yields the protein CAISPDNLAQYF.

The rearrangement links TRBV6-5 to TRBJ1-3; D might be TRBD1 (5 bases). CDR1 is MNHEY, CDR2 SVGAGI, per germline. V lost 0 bases and J lost 1, with 19 bases in between. This CDR3 contains 19 residues. CDR3 sequence reads: CASSYSGLSNRPSGNTIYF. The CDR3 nucleotides are TGTGCCAGCAGTTACTCTGGGCTCTCCAACAGGCCATCTGGAAACACCATATATTTT.

The chain has TRBV7-3 and TRBJ1-1, with D possibly being TRBD1 (6 bases). Germline lookup yields CDR1 SGHTA and CDR2 FQGTGA. Trimming cost V 1 base and J 1 base, with 7 bases left between them. The CDR3 is made up of 14 amino acids. The CDR3 protein is CASSLNRENTEAFF. The DNA of the CDR3 is TGTGCCAGCAGCTTAAACAGGGAGAACACTGAAGCTTTCTTT.

The chain joins TRBV7-8 to TRBJ2-2, with TRBD1 matching 7 bases. The CDR3 is made up of 14 amino acids. The germline CDR1 and CDR2 sequences are SGHVS and FQNEAQ. V shed 7 bases, J shed 1 base, and the junction held 3 bases outside the gene matches. CDR3 protein: CASTYRGNTGELFF. CDR3 nucleotide sequence: TGTGCCAGCACCTACAGGGGGAACACCGGGGAGCTGTTTTTT.

This sequence joins TRBV6-2 or TRBV6-3 and TRBJ2-7; D perhaps matches TRBD1 (5 bases). This CDR3 comprises 13 residues. The ends were cut back, 2 bases at V and 2 bases at J, with 7 bases in the middle. The germline gives CDR1 MNHEY, CDR2 SVGEGT. The CDR3 loop is CASSYTRAYEQYF. CDR3 DNA: TGTGCCAGCAGTTACACCAGGGCCTACGAGCAGTACTTC.

This clonotype was found a few times. The J gene is TRBJ2-4, the V gene TRBV5-4; 10 bases are shared with TRBD1. In germline, CDR1 is SGHNT, CDR2 YYREEE (reference sequence). CDR3 length: 17 residues. J lost 5 bases, V lost 4 bases, and 12 bases had no gene match. The CDR3 reads CASSRDRDRGAQNIQYF. For the CDR3, the DNA is TGTGCCAGCAGCCGGGACCGGGACAGGGGTGCGCAAAACATTCAGTACTTC.

This clonotype was seen repeatedly, ten times or more. The chain uses TRBV27 and TRBJ1-5; D is possibly TRBD1 (6 bases). V was pared by 2 bases and J by 7 bases, with 12 bases between. The CDR3 is made up of 14 amino acids. Looked up from germline, CDR1 is MNHEY and CDR2 is SMNVEV (reference sequence). CDR3 region: CASSLVGARQPQHF. The CDR3 nucleotides read TGTGCCAGCAGTTTAGTGGGGGCACGGCAGCCCCAGCATTTT.

This clonotype was seen ten or more times. The chain combines TRBV7-2 with TRBJ2-3, with 8 bases fitting TRBD2. The germline gives CDR1 SGHTA, CDR2 FQGNSA. The CDR3 sequence is 15 residues long. V shed 3 bases and J 3 bases; nucleotides not matched to a gene: 5. The CDR3: CASSFYGGGTDTQYF. DNA for the CDR3: TGTGCCAGCAGCTTCTACGGGGGGGGGACAGATACGCAGTATTTT.

This chain connects TRBV4-1 to TRBJ2-5; 12 nucleotides agree with TRBD2. CDR3 length: 19 residues. The V segment lost 2 bases and the J segment 4 bases; nucleotides outside the gene matches: 14. Germline CDR1 is MGHRA and CDR2 is YSYEKL. DNA for the CDR3: TGCGCCAGCAGCCAACTGGGGAGGGCTAGCGGGGGGGCACGAGAGACCCAGTACTTC. Translating it yields CASSQLGRASGGARETQYF.

This clonotype came up a few times. The chain is built from TRBV12-3 or TRBV12-4 and TRBJ2-3; 10 bases are shared with TRBD2. Trimming at V came to 5 bases and at J to 5 bases, leaving 13 bases not matched to a gene. The length of the CDR3 is 17 residues. The CDR3 DNA is TGTGCCAGCAGTCTCAGAGGAAGCGGGGGGGCCAAAGATACGCAGTATTTT. This translates into CASSLRGSGGAKDTQYF.

The CDR3 loop is CSATIQALGDSYTF. DNA of the CDR3: TGCAGTGCTACGATACAGGCCTTGGGTGATAGCTACACCTTC. The chain links TRBV20-1 to TRBJ1-2; D possibly corresponds to TRBD1 (5 bases). Trimming removed 4 bases from V and 9 bases from J, with 21 bases in between. Germline CDR1 DFQATT, CDR2 SNEGSKA (reference sequence). The CDR3 has 14 amino acids.

In its sample, this clonotype was seen a few times. J is TRBJ2-2 and V is TRBV4-3, with 13 bases identical to TRBD2. CDR3 length equals 16 residues. Germline V gene lookup returns CDR1 LGHNA and CDR2 YSLEER. V lost 0 bases, J lost 9 bases, and 4 bases stayed unmatched. In nucleotides, the CDR3 is TGCGCCAGCAGCCAAGATCGACTAGCGGGGGGTCGGGAGCTGTTTTTT. It codes for CASSQDRLAGGRELFF.

This clonotype turned up a few times. This chain links TRBV7-2 with TRBJ2-5; perhaps TRBD1 as D (6 bases). V was clipped by 3 bases and J by 5 bases, with 10 bases between them. Germline CDR1 and CDR2: SGHTA and FQGNSA. The CDR3 is 13 residues long. The CDR3: CASSLRGTETQYF. The CDR3 bases are TGTGCCAGCAGCTTGAGGGGGACGGAGACCCAGTACTTC.